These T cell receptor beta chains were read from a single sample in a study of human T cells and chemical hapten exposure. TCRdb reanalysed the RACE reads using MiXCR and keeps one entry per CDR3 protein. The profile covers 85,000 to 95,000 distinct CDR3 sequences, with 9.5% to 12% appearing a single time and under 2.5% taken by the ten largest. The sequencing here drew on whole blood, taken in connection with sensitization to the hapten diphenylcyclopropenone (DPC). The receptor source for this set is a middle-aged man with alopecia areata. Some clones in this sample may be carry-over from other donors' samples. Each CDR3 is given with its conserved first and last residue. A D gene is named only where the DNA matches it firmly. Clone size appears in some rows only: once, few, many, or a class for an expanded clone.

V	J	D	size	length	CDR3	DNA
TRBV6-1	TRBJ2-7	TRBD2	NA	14	CASLTSGRLYEQYF	TGTGCCAGCCTTACTAGCGGGAGGCTCTACGAGCAGTACTTC
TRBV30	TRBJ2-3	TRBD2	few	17	CAWSSQLGSGATDTQYF	TGTGCCTGGAGTTCCCAGTTAGGTAGCGGGGCCACAGATACGCAGTATTTT
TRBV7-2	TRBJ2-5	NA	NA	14	CASSLMPSSETQYF	TGTGCCAGCAGCTTAATGCCTAGTTCAGAGACCCAGTACTTC
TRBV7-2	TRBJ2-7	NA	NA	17	CASSSLVGLLRPSEQYF	TGTGCCAGCAGCTCCTTGGTGGGACTTTTGCGCCCTTCCGAGCAGTACTTC
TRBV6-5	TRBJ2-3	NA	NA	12	CASRPGPDTQYF	TGTGCCAGCAGGCCCGGTCCAGATACGCAGTATTTT
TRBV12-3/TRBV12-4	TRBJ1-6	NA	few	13	CASIRTFGSPLHF	TGTGCCAGCATCCGGACCTTCGGCTCACCCCTCCACTTT
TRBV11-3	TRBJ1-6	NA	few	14	CASSSASYNSPLHF	TGTGCCAGCAGCTCTGCCTCCTATAATTCACCCCTCCACTTT
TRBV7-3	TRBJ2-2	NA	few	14	CASSLTDRTGELFF	TGTGCCAGCAGCTTAACGGACCGCACCGGGGAGCTGTTTTTT
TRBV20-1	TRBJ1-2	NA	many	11	CSASAIRGYTF	TGCAGTGCTAGCGCGATACGGGGCTACACCTTC
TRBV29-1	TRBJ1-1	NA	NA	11	CSVEGQAEAFF	TGCAGCGTTGAAGGACAGGCTGAAGCTTTCTTT
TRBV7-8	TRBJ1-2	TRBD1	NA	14	CASSRGTGGYGYTF	TGTGCCAGCAGCCGAGGGACAGGGGGTTATGGCTACACCTTC
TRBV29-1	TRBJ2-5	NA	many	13	CSGGPYPQETQYF	TGCAGCGGAGGACCGTACCCCCAAGAGACCCAGTACTTC